This T cell receptor (beta chain) came from a study of blood T cell repertoires in COVID-19. About the study: Samples taken during acute and convalescent COVID-19 were collected in the United States, Italy and Spain. PBMCs, B-cell-depleted T cells, or T cells provided the cDNA or gDNA that made up the material.

In the study's own analysis: Amplification from reference gene primers served as the basis for estimated nucleated cell counts. Sequencing used immunoSEQ multiplex PCR; TCRdb keeps in-frame clones, though not all of them. Clonal size and the V and J genes are those of that table, whereas D and trimming came from the DNA. The sample lists roughly 68,000 clones, around 90% occurring once. V was clipped by 6 bases and J by 0 bases; unmatched bases: 0. The CDR3 loop spans 13 amino acids. In germline, CDR1 is LNHDA, CDR2 SQIVND (reference sequence). V is TRBV19 and J is TRBJ1-1; 8 bases fit TRBD1. The sequence derives from a man aged 50-59 years with acute or convalescent COVID-19. Sequencing was carried out using peripheral blood. The chain's CDR3 is CASRDRVNTEAFF. The CDR3 region has the DNA TGTGCCAGTAGGGACAGGGTGAACACTGAAGCTTTCTTT.